Listed here are 17 T cell receptor beta chains from one sample, sequenced in a study of cytomegalovirus exposure and HLA in healthy donors. PCR employed 60 Vbeta and 13 Jbeta primers. Produced via immunoSEQ multiplex PCR; TCRdb's table is partial and in-frame only. In the table there are approximately 140,000 clones, roughly four fifths of which are singletons. Sequenced input: PBMCs. These receptors were taken from a man aged 35 to 55 in good health and CMV-seropositive.

The chain carries TRBV7-2 and TRBJ2-7; 11 positions match TRBD1. Germline loops: CDR1 SGHTA, CDR2 FQGNSA. CDR3 length: 14 amino acids. The ends lost 4 bases at V and 4 bases at J; junction bases unmatched: 3. CDR3 coding DNA: TGTGCCAGCAGCTCCGGACAGGGGGCTTACGAGCAGTACTTC. Its translation is CASSSGQGAYEQYF.

The chain has TRBV5-8 and TRBJ2-3; the match to TRBD2 covers 14 bases. This CDR3 spans 19 amino acids. Germline V gives CDR1 SGHTS, CDR2 YDEGEE. V shed 1 base, J shed 7 bases, and the junction held 14 bases outside the gene matches. In nucleotides, the CDR3 is TGTGCCAGCAGCTTGCCCCGATATTTTGGGACTAGCGGGAGCTATACGCAGTATTTT. Its translation: CASSLPRYFGTSGSYTQYF.

This clone has only one observation. This rearrangement joins TRBV7-9 to TRBJ2-5; TRBD2 matches at 15 bases. V was pared by 4 bases and J by 5 bases, with 2 bases of the junction left unmatched. CDR3 length: 15 residues. CDR1 SEHNR and CDR2 FQNEAQ come from the germline V gene (reference sequence). The CDR3 nucleotides are TGTGCCAGCAGCTCGGGACTAGCGGGGGGTGAGACCCAGTACTTC. Translation: CASSSGLAGGETQYF.

J is TRBJ2-7 and V is TRBV27, with 9 bases fitting TRBD2. Germline CDR1 and CDR2: MNHEY and SMNVEV (reference sequence). This CDR3 comprises 14 residues. V dropped 8 bases and J dropped 2; count of bases not matched to a gene: 7. The CDR3 DNA is TGTGCCAGCCAAGCGGGAGGAGTACCCTACGAGCAGTACTTC. This encodes CASQAGGVPYEQYF.

This clone was recorded a few times. V is TRBV28 and J is TRBJ2-7; D gene ambiguous. The germline V gene has CDR1 MDHEN and CDR2 SYDVKM. Trimming shortened V by 4 bases and J by 2 bases, and 15 bases separated the two germline ends. This CDR3 has 15 residues. The CDR3 reads CASSSPQAKTYEQYF. The CDR3 nucleotides are TGTGCCAGCAGTTCACCGCAGGCGAAAACCTACGAGCAGTACTTC.

The chain employs TRBV5-1 and TRBJ2-1, with 9 bases matching TRBD1. V was pared by 3 bases and J by 5 bases, with 9 bases of the junction left unmatched. The CDR3 consists of 16 residues. Looked up from germline, CDR1 is SGHRS and CDR2 is YFSETQ. The CDR3 protein is CASSWGGQGRHNEQFF. CDR3 DNA: TGCGCCAGCAGCTGGGGGGGACAGGGAAGGCACAATGAGCAGTTCTTC.

The V call is TRBV10-2, the J call TRBJ1-1; D is undetermined. This CDR3 is built from 16 residues. Germline V gene sequence: CDR1 WSHSY, CDR2 SAAADI. Trimming took 1 base from V and 1 from J, leaving 13 bases between them. The DNA of the CDR3 is TGCGCCAGCAGTGAGTTGGGGAGAGTAGGGAACACTGAAGCTTTCTTT. It yields the protein CASSELGRVGNTEAFF.

The rearrangement joins TRBV10-3 to TRBJ2-1, with 7 bases fitting TRBD1. In germline, CDR1 is ENHRY, CDR2 SYGVKD. The CDR3 spans 14 residues. V shed 3 bases and J 9 bases; nucleotides not matched to a gene: 8. CDR3 protein: CAISEGQGVVEQFF. For the CDR3, the DNA is TGTGCCATCAGTGAAGGCCAGGGGGTTGTTGAGCAGTTCTTC.

The chain is built from TRBV7-3 and TRBJ2-2; TRBD2 aligns across 14 bases. The V gene end was trimmed by 0 bases and the J gene end by 5 bases; junction bases not matched to a gene: 2. CDR1 SGHTA and CDR2 FQGTGA come from the germline V gene. The length of the CDR3 is 17 residues. CDR3 bases: TGTGCCAGCAGCTTAACGCGGACTAGCGGGGGGACCGGGGAGCTGTTTTTT. Translating gives CASSLTRTSGGTGELFF.

The chain combines TRBV7-2 with TRBJ1-1; D perhaps matches TRBD1 (5 bases). CDR3 length: 18 residues. V was cut by 1 base and J by 3 bases, with 21 bases left in between. The germline V gene encodes CDR1 SGHTA and CDR2 FQGNSA. CDR3 region: CASSLVPLGGELDTEAFF. The CDR3 DNA reads TGTGCCAGCAGCTTAGTGCCCCTCGGGGGGGAATTGGACACTGAAGCTTTCTTT.

The genes are TRBV18 and TRBJ1-1; the match to TRBD1 covers 9 bases. CDR1 KGHSH and CDR2 LQKENI come from the germline V gene. V shed 3 bases, J shed 3 bases, and the junction held 5 bases outside the gene matches. There are 15 residues in the CDR3. This chain's CDR3 is CASSPFDRGDTEAFF. The CDR3 coding sequence is TGTGCCAGCTCACCTTTTGACAGGGGGGACACTGAAGCTTTCTTT.

The V call is TRBV4-2, the J call TRBJ1-3, with 9 bases lining up with TRBD2. The J call may be incorrect, as the DNA end agrees better with TRBJ2-2. The CDR3 loop spans 18 amino acids. CDR1 and CDR2 from the germline V gene are LGHNA and YNFKEQ. CDR3 DNA sequence: TGTGCCAGCAGCCACGGACTAGCGAGCAGTTCACAACCCGGGGAGCTGTTTTTT. This encodes CASSHGLASSSQPGELFF.

The chain uses TRBV6-1 and TRBJ2-5; 10 bases fit TRBD2. Losses at the gene ends were 11 bases for V and 2 bases for J; bases not matched to a gene: 5. Looked up from germline, CDR1 is MNHNS and CDR2 is SASEGT. The CDR3 extends over 13 amino acids. The CDR3 here is CAGRTSGQETQYF. In DNA, the CDR3 is TGTGCCGGACGGACTAGCGGACAAGAGACCCAGTACTTC.

This chain uses TRBV4-1 with TRBJ2-7, with TRBD1 matching 10 bases. V was pared by 4 bases and J by 2 bases, with 2 bases of the junction left unmatched. Germline V lookup: CDR1 MGHRA, CDR2 YSYEKL. The CDR3 covers 14 residues. CDR3 residues: CASSRDRGAYEQYF. CDR3 bases: TGCGCCAGCAGCCGGGACAGGGGCGCCTACGAGCAGTACTTC.

This clone was seen more than once but under ten times. The gene calls are TRBV30 and TRBJ1-1, with D unclear. Trimming stripped 2 bases from V and 1 base from J, with 8 bases between. The CDR3 length is 13 residues. The germline V gene encodes CDR1 GTSNPN and CDR2 SVGIG (reference sequence). CDR3 in DNA: TGTGCCTGGAGTAAGCAGGAGAACACTGAAGCTTTCTTT. It encodes CAWSKQENTEAFF.

The chain links TRBV28 to TRBJ1-2; 7 bases align to TRBD1. Germline V CDR1 and CDR2: MDHEN, SYDVKM. Losses at the gene ends were 1 base for V and 4 bases for J; bases not matched to a gene: 3. The CDR3 sequence is 14 residues long. CDR3 nucleotides: TGTGCCAGCAGTTTATCCCCAGGGGGCTATGGCTACACCTTC. Encoded protein: CASSLSPGGYGYTF.

This chain links TRBV6-1 with TRBJ1-2; D is perhaps TRBD1 (5 bases). V was shortened by 1 base and J by 12 bases, with 12 bases between the two germline ends. The CDR3 has 12 amino acids. CDR1 and CDR2 from the germline V gene are MNHNS and SASEGT. CDR3 amino acids: CASSEGQGLNTF. DNA for the CDR3: TGTGCCAGCAGTGAAGGGCAGGGACTGAACACCTTC.